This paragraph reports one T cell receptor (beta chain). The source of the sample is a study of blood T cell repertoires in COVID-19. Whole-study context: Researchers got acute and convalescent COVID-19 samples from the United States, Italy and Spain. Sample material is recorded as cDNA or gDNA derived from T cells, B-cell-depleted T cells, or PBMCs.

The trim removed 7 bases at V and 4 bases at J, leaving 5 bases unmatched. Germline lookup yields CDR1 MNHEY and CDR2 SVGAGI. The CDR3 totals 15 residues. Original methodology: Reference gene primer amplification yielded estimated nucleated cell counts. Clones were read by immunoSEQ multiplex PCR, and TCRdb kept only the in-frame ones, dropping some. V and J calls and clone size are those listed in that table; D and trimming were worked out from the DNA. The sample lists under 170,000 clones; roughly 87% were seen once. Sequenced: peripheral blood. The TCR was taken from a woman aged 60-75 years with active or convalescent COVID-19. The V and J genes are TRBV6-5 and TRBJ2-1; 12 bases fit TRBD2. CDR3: CASTTGTSGYNEQFF. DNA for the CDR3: TGTGCCAGCACCACCGGGACTAGCGGGTACAATGAGCAGTTCTTC.